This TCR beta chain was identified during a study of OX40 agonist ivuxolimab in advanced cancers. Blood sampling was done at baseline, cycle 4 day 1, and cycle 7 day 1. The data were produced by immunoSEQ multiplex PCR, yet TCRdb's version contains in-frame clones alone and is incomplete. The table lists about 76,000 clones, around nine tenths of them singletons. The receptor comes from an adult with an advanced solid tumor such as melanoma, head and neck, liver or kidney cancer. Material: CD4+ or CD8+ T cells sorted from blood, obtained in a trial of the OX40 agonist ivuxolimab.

The CDR3 reads CASSFEQGTGNTIYF. The CDR3 DNA sequence: TGTGCCAGCAGCTTTGAACAGGGAACTGGAAACACCATATATTTT. The rearrangement uses TRBV5-4 and TRBJ1-3, with D tentatively TRBD1 (6 bases). The V gene lost 2 bases and the J gene lost 2 bases, with 11 bases spanning the gap. This CDR3 region has 15 residues. The germline V gene encodes CDR1 SGHNT and CDR2 YYREEE (reference sequence).